This T cell receptor (beta chain) emerged from a study of long-term antiretroviral therapy in people with HIV. Roughly 0.9-10 million cryopreserved PBMC were held in samples before DNA extraction. Assay version v3.0 of immunoSEQ was used, and it was run at survey level. Sequencing was directed toward about 40,000-55,000 T-cell genomes in each sample. Repertoires were generated with immunoSEQ multiplex PCR, while TCRdb's copy carries only in-frame clones and drops some. Of about 10,000 clones listed, roughly four fifths are singletons. Whole-study findings and limits: Dominance of pre-ART expanded clones persisted, fluctuating and often declining after ART. Despite increasing after ART, diversity remained lower than that of transplant donor controls.

Germline loops: CDR1 SGHTA, CDR2 FQGTGA. Trimming stripped 1 base from V and 5 bases from J, with 15 bases between. The CDR3 has 15 residues. Concerning this clone: Its target is not known.

The chain recombines TRBV7-3 with TRBJ2-7, with D perhaps assigned TRBD1 or TRBD2 (6 bases each). The receptor's source is a man aged 35 to 55 with HIV. Material: unsorted PBMCs, obtained 0.7 years after starting antiretroviral therapy. The CDR3 loop is CASSLSGGTFNEQYF. CDR3 in DNA: TGTGCCAGCAGCTTAAGCGGAGGGACATTCAACGAGCAGTACTTC.